A selection of T cell receptor beta chains follows, all from one sample in a study of pediatric ulcerative colitis. Sequenced by immunoSEQ multiplex PCR; TCRdb stores in-frame clones only, minus some. The table lists about 36,000 clones, around three quarters of them singletons. Sequencing was done on a sample of gut tissue. The source is a boy aged 5 to 17 with moderate ulcerative colitis. The CDR3 runs from the conserved cysteine through the conserved F or W. D genes are given only for firm matches. Only some rows state a clone size, as once, few, many or a class for expanded clones.

V	size	J	D	CDR3	DNA
TRBV7-8	NA	TRBJ2-7	NA	CASHGSGDEQYF	TGTGCCAGCCACGGGTCCGGTGACGAGCAGTACTTC
TRBV7-8	NA	TRBJ2-2	NA	CASSGRGGGNTGELFF	TGTGCCAGCAGCGGCCGGGGTGGCGGCAACACCGGGGAGCTGTTTTTT
TRBV11-3	NA	TRBJ1-1	TRBD1	CASSFAGGGGTEAFF	TGTGCCAGCAGCTTTGCAGGGGGGGGCGGCACTGAAGCTTTCTTT
TRBV2	NA	TRBJ2-7	NA	CASSGDIEQYF	TGTGCCAGCAGTGGGGATATCGAGCAGTACTTC
TRBV7-2	NA	TRBJ2-1	NA	CASSLALGGYNEQFF	TGTGCCAGCAGCTTGGCTCTGGGGGGATACAATGAGCAGTTCTTC
TRBV30	NA	TRBJ2-3	NA	CAWDMGGTDTQYF	TGTGCCTGGGATATGGGTGGAACAGATACGCAGTATTTT
TRBV5-1	NA	TRBJ2-7	NA	CASSKIDTTVSYEQYF	TGCGCCAGCAGCAAGATTGACACCACCGTCTCCTACGAGCAGTACTTC
TRBV18	NA	TRBJ2-1	TRBD1	CASSRTGEVYNEQFF	TGTGCCAGCTCACGAACAGGGGAAGTCTACAATGAGCAGTTCTTC
TRBV19	NA	TRBJ2-2	TRBD2	CASTRGLAGGRATGELFF	TGTGCCAGTACCAGAGGACTAGCGGGAGGCCGGGCCACCGGGGAGCTGTTTTTT
TRBV21-1	NA	TRBJ2-1	NA	CASSRNERSSYNEQFF	TGTGCCAGCAGCCGAAACGAGCGGAGCTCCTACAATGAGCAGTTCTTC
TRBV7-2	NA	TRBJ2-3	NA	CASSLFGGRPDTQYF	TGTGCCAGCAGCTTATTCGGGGGGCGTCCAGATACGCAGTATTTT
TRBV28	NA	TRBJ1-2	TRBD1	CASSSVRTGGNYGYTF	TGTGCCAGCAGTTCGGTCCGGACAGGGGGTAACTATGGCTACACCTTC
TRBV11-2	NA	TRBJ2-6	NA	CASSQPGANVLTF	TGTGCCAGCAGCCAGCCCGGGGCCAACGTCCTGACTTTC
TRBV5-1	NA	TRBJ2-2	NA	CASSLQADPNTGELFF	TGCGCCAGCAGCTTACAGGCAGACCCGAACACCGGGGAGCTGTTTTTT
TRBV28	NA	TRBJ2-5	NA	CASSLNGHQETQYF	TGTGCCAGCAGTTTGAATGGCCACCAAGAGACCCAGTACTTC
TRBV5-1	once	TRBJ2-2	TRBD1	CASSLVSGTGDTGELFF	TGCGCCAGCAGCTTGGTCTCCGGGACAGGGGACACCGGGGAGCTGTTTTTT
TRBV6-5	NA	TRBJ2-7	TRBD1	CASSLLQGTDTYEQYF	TGTGCCAGCAGTTTATTACAAGGGACAGACACCTACGAGCAGTACTTC
TRBV27	NA	TRBJ1-1	NA	CASSLSPWGRDANTEAFF	TGTGCCAGCAGTTTATCCCCTTGGGGTCGGGACGCGAACACTGAAGCTTTCTTT
TRBV7-8	NA	TRBJ2-7	NA	CASSSLTGRTYEQYF	TGTGCCAGCAGCTCCTTGACAGGGAGGACCTACGAGCAGTACTTC
TRBV10-3	NA	TRBJ2-7	NA	CASRDTLYEQYF	TGTGCCAGCAGGGACACCCTCTACGAGCAGTACTTC
TRBV11-2	NA	TRBJ2-4	NA	CASSLGGSAKNIQYF	TGTGCCAGCAGCTTAGGAGGTAGTGCCAAAAACATTCAGTACTTC
TRBV7-8	NA	TRBJ2-5	NA	CASSLAGGGHQETQYF	TGTGCCAGCAGCTTAGCAGGGGGAGGCCACCAAGAGACCCAGTACTTC
TRBV7-9	NA	TRBJ2-1	TRBD2	CASRSGLADLEQFF	TGTGCCAGCAGGTCGGGACTAGCGGACCTTGAGCAGTTCTTC
TRBV10-3	NA	TRBJ2-7	NA	CAITDPRRDSYEQYF	TGTGCCATCACCGATCCAAGAAGGGACTCCTACGAGCAGTACTTC
TRBV7-2	NA	TRBJ1-5	NA	CASSLVTGSNQPQHF	TGTGCCAGCAGCTTAGTAACAGGGTCAAATCAGCCCCAGCATTTT
TRBV4-2	once	TRBJ2-2	TRBD1	CASFGQGTGELFF	TGTGCCAGCTTTGGACAGGGAACCGGGGAGCTGTTTTTT
TRBV27	NA	TRBJ1-2	NA	CASSSPFSGDGYTF	TGTGCCAGCAGTTCCCCATTCTCCGGGGATGGCTACACCTTC
TRBV27	NA	TRBJ1-2	NA	CASSLITGSDYGYTF	TGTGCCAGCAGTTTAATCACAGGGTCGGACTATGGCTACACCTTC
TRBV7-2	once	TRBJ2-7	NA	CASSPHATRGYNYEQYF	TGTGCCAGCAGCCCCCATGCCACCCGGGGGTATAACTACGAGCAGTACTTC
TRBV7-9	NA	TRBJ2-7	NA	CASSPPSSYEQYF	TGTGCCAGCAGCCCCCCCAGCTCCTACGAGCAGTACTTC
TRBV15	NA	TRBJ2-2	NA	CATSRVTGELFF	TGTGCCACCAGCAGAGTTACCGGGGAGCTGTTTTTT
TRBV5-1	NA	TRBJ2-5	TRBD2	CASSLTSGGTGTQYF	TGCGCCAGCAGCTTGACTAGCGGGGGCACAGGGACCCAGTACTTC
TRBV19	NA	TRBJ1-3	NA	CASSIGIPSGNTIYF	TGTGCCAGTAGTATAGGCATACCCTCTGGAAACACCATATATTTT
TRBV25-1	NA	TRBJ2-5	NA	CASSESGRGETQYF	TGTGCCAGCAGTGAATCGGGCAGGGGAGAGACCCAGTACTTC
TRBV27	NA	TRBJ2-7	NA	CASSLGLSHSYEQYF	TGTGCCAGCAGTTTAGGACTGTCTCACTCCTACGAGCAGTACTTC
TRBV5-6	once	TRBJ2-5	TRBD1	CASRGQAQETQYF	TGTGCCAGCAGAGGACAGGCCCAAGAGACCCAGTACTTC
TRBV7-9	NA	TRBJ2-1	NA	CASSYTDSQSYNEQFF	TGTGCCAGCAGTTACACAGACTCCCAGAGTTACAATGAGCAGTTCTTC
TRBV5-6	NA	TRBJ2-3	TRBD2	CASSLRTSGGTDTQYF	TGTGCCAGCAGCCTACGGACTAGCGGGGGCACAGATACGCAGTATTTT
TRBV14	NA	TRBJ2-3	NA	CASSQRLADTQYF	TGTGCCAGCAGCCAACGACTGGCAGATACGCAGTATTTT
TRBV7-2	NA	TRBJ2-7	NA	CASSLVDSVWSYEQYF	TGTGCCAGCAGCTTGGTCGACAGTGTTTGGAGCTACGAGCAGTACTTC
TRBV11-3	few	TRBJ2-1	NA	CASSLDGDNEQFF	TGTGCCAGCAGCTTAGATGGGGACAATGAGCAGTTCTTC
TRBV7-8	NA	TRBJ1-1	TRBD1	CASSLAGTGVTEAFF	TGTGCCAGCAGCTTAGCAGGGACAGGGGTTACTGAAGCTTTCTTT
TRBV28	NA	TRBJ2-7	NA	CASSLSIAPGTYEQYF	TGTGCCAGCAGTTTATCCATCGCTCCTGGGACCTACGAGCAGTACTTC
TRBV11-3	NA	TRBJ2-1	TRBD1	CASSPGTGGNNEQFF	TGTGCCAGCAGCCCGGGGACAGGGGGCAACAATGAGCAGTTCTTC
TRBV30	NA	TRBJ2-7	TRBD1	CAWAPGQGVYEQYF	TGTGCCTGGGCCCCGGGACAGGGGGTCTACGAGCAGTACTTC
TRBV9	NA	TRBJ2-5	TRBD2	CASSDSGRYQETQYF	TGTGCCAGCAGTGATAGCGGGAGGTACCAAGAGACCCAGTACTTC
TRBV11-2	NA	TRBJ1-1	NA	CASSLGGGLNTEAFF	TGTGCCAGCAGCTTAGGTGGGGGTTTGAACACTGAAGCTTTCTTT
TRBV7-2	few	TRBJ1-2	TRBD1	CASSSTGAPSYGYTF	TGTGCCAGCAGTTCTACAGGGGCTCCCTCCTATGGCTACACCTTC
TRBV19	few	TRBJ1-1	TRBD1	CASSPRGRWRTEAFF	TGTGCCAGTAGCCCGAGGGGGCGATGGCGCACTGAAGCTTTCTTT